This T cell receptor (beta chain) emerged from a study of TET2 disruption in CD19-targeted CAR T cells listed by TCRdb under 2018. About the full investigation: Sample numbers were set by the original clinical trial design and sample availability, with no additional inclusion criteria. What the authors observed across the whole study: Conclusions about the patient's CAR T cells rested on extensive analysis of a single subject.

Deep sequencing of the TCR beta chain was done using the immunoSEQ assay. For the original study's pipeline: Only productive TCR beta rearrangements were used to compute clonotype frequencies. TCRdb's version of the immuneACCESS table is confined to in-frame rearrangements and falls short of the full clone set. An unresolved V gene accounts for under half of the shortfall where checked; the remainder is of unknown origin. The DNA gave D and trimming, while V, J and clone size come from that table. This specimen's table enumerates 20,000 to 30,000 clones. The top ten constitute roughly 1.8% of the sample. The treatment or condition tag for this specimen amounts to: autologous CTL019 cells: CD19 CAR with 4-1BB and CD3 zeta domains. TCR zeta and 4-1BB costimulatory signaling domains were built into the CD19 CAR. T cells for CTL019 manufacturing were collected from peripheral blood by leukapheresis. The DNeasy Blood and Tissue Kit was used to extract genomic DNA from pre-infusion T cells, peripheral blood, or sorted post-infusion T cells.

CDR1 and CDR2 are drawn from the germline V gene: SGHDN, FVKESK. V and J are trimmed by 3 bases and 3 bases, and the gene matches miss 4 bases of the junction. The CDR3 spans 14 residues, from the cysteine through the phenylalanine. The DNA covers only part of the CDR3, 33 bases in frame from base 1. For this clone: Its antigen target is currently unknown. The DNA ends 3 residues before the CDR3 does, and the rest of the CDR3 is filled in from the germline J gene.

The chain couples TRBV14 to TRBJ2-7; TRBD1 aligns with 8 central bases. This sequence was found in a man aged 65-85 years with chronic lymphocytic leukemia. Source: CD8- CAR+ T cells sorted from cultured blood T cells, taken for CD19 CAR T cell therapy. This sample's cell subset or site label indicates: CD8-negative CAR-positive T cells from the infusion product. For the CDR3, the sequence is CASSHPGQDYEQYF. The covered CDR3 bases are TGTGCCAGCAGCCACCCGGGACAGGACTACGAG. The CDR3, completed at both ends by the reference TRBV14 and TRBJ2-7 genes, gives the full variable domain EAGVTQFPSHSVIEKGQTVTLRCDPISGHDNLYWYRRVMGKEIKFLLHFVKESKQDESGMPNNRFLAERTGGTYSTLKVQPAELEDSGVYFCASSHPGQDYEQYFGPGTRLTVT.